A single sample is the source of the 30 T cell receptor beta chains below, sequenced in a study of OX40 agonist ivuxolimab in advanced cancers. The data were produced by immunoSEQ multiplex PCR, yet TCRdb's version contains in-frame clones alone and is incomplete. The repertoire holds about 72,000 clones, with around 86% as singletons. The sample was CD4+ or CD8+ T cells sorted from blood, taken in a trial of the OX40 agonist ivuxolimab. Receptors originate from an adult with an advanced solid tumor such as melanoma, head and neck, liver or kidney cancer.

This chain connects TRBV7-2 to TRBJ1-1; unclear D gene. The CDR3 sequence is 14 residues long. Germline CDR1 is SGHTA and CDR2 is FQGNSA. Trimming pared 2 bases from V and 1 base from J, leaving 8 bases between. The CDR3 is CASSLFPENTEAFF. The CDR3 coding sequence is TGTGCCAGCAGCTTATTTCCGGAGAACACTGAAGCTTTCTTT.

The chain links TRBV6-6 to TRBJ2-7; 10 nucleotides match TRBD2. The trim removed 2 bases at V and 3 bases at J, leaving 4 bases unmatched. Germline V lookup: CDR1 MNHNY, CDR2 SVGAGI (reference sequence). The CDR3 runs 15 residues. The CDR3 DNA reads as TGTGCCAGCAGTTACATCCTAGCGGGAGTCTACGAGCAGTACTTC. Its protein product is CASSYILAGVYEQYF.

The genes are TRBV6-1 and TRBJ2-1, with D tentatively TRBD2 (5 bases). CDR3 length: 14 residues. Germline loops: CDR1 MNHNS, CDR2 SASEGT. Trimming took 6 bases from V and 5 from J, leaving 14 bases between them. CDR3 region: CASRITGFNNEQFF. The CDR3 nucleotides read TGTGCCAGCAGAATAACGGGATTCAACAATGAGCAGTTCTTC.

The chain recombines TRBV7-8 with TRBJ1-2; the D gene is possibly TRBD1 (6 bases). CDR1 is SGHVS and CDR2 is FQNEAQ in the germline V gene. This CDR3 spans 14 amino acids. Trimming shortened V by 3 bases and J by 0 bases, and 8 bases separated the two germline ends. CDR3 bases: TGTGCCAGCAGCTTGGGACACACTAACTATGGCTACACCTTC. Its protein product is CASSLGHTNYGYTF.

The rearrangement links TRBV27 to TRBJ2-7; D might be TRBD2 (5 bases). CDR3 size: 15 residues. The germline V and J ends were trimmed by 7 bases and 1 base, with 17 bases remaining between them. Looked up from germline, CDR1 is MNHEY and CDR2 is SMNVEV (reference sequence). DNA of the CDR3: TGTGCCAGCAATAAGGTGGGGAGCCCATCCTACGAGCAGTACTTC. Translation: CASNKVGSPSYEQYF.

J is TRBJ1-1 and V is TRBV28; perhaps TRBD1 as D (6 bases). V was shortened by 6 bases and J by 3 bases, with 14 bases between the two germline ends. The germline gives CDR1 MDHEN, CDR2 SYDVKM. The CDR3 contains 14 residues. CDR3 sequence reads: CASSPGGGYTEAFF. CDR3 in DNA: TGTGCCAGCAGCCCCGGTGGGGGCTACACTGAAGCTTTCTTT.

V is TRBV6-1 and J is TRBJ2-1; 7 bases match TRBD2. V was pared by 1 base and J by 5 bases, with 2 bases of the junction left unmatched. The CDR3 spans 14 residues. The germline V gene has CDR1 MNHNS and CDR2 SASEGT. This chain's CDR3 is CASSEGGRDNEQFF. CDR3 nucleotides: TGTGCCAGCAGTGAAGGAGGGAGGGACAATGAGCAGTTCTTC.

V and J are TRBV27 and TRBJ1-5, with D possibly matching TRBD1 (6 bases). In germline, CDR1 is MNHEY, CDR2 SMNVEV (reference sequence). This CDR3 is 13 amino acids long. The V end lost 7 bases, the J end lost 7 bases, and 14 bases lay between the germline ends. This CDR3 is CASTTQGRQPQHF. In DNA, the CDR3 is TGTGCCAGCACCACACAGGGACGGCAGCCCCAGCATTTT.

The chain links TRBV15 to TRBJ2-1; maybe TRBD1 (5 bases). Germline values: CDR1 LNHNV, CDR2 YYDKDF (reference sequence). Trimming cost V 0 bases and J 0 bases, with 6 bases left between them. CDR3 size: 15 residues. CDR3 in DNA: TGTGCCACCAGCAGAGACAGGGACTCCTACAATGAGCAGTTCTTC. As protein: CATSRDRDSYNEQFF. The whole variable domain, remainder taken from reference TRBV15 and TRBJ2-1, is DAMVIQNPRYQVTQFGKPVTLSCSQTLNHNVMYWYQQKSSQAPKLLFHYYDKDFNNEADTPDNFQSRRPNTSFCFLDIRSPGLGDTAMYLCATSRDRDSYNEQFFGPGTRLTVL.

This chain links TRBV29-1 with TRBJ1-2; the match to TRBD1 covers 7 bases. This CDR3 has 13 amino acids. The V gene end was trimmed by 6 bases and the J gene end by 7 bases; junction bases not matched to a gene: 11. The germline CDR1 and CDR2 sequences are SQVTM and ANQGSEA. As DNA, the CDR3 is TGCAGCGTCGGGACAGCCGAGAGGAGTGGCTACACCTTC. Translating it yields CSVGTAERSGYTF. The complete variable domain, with remaining parts taken from reference TRBV29-1 and TRBJ1-2, reads SAVISQKPSRDICQRGTSLTIQCQVDSQVTMMFWYRQQPGQSLTLIATANQGSEATYESGFVIDKFPISRPNLTFSTLTVSNMSPEDSSIYLCSVGTAERSGYTFGSGTRLTVV.

The rearrangement uses TRBV19 and TRBJ1-5, with TRBD1 identical over 9 bases. V shed 6 bases, J shed 4 bases, and the junction held 13 bases outside the gene matches. The CDR3 has 17 residues. Germline V CDR1 and CDR2: LNHDA, SQIVND (reference sequence). The CDR3, as DNA: TGTGCCAGTAGATTTCTACCGACAGGGGGTCCGAATCAGCCCCAGCATTTT. It specifies CASRFLPTGGPNQPQHF.

The J gene is TRBJ2-1, the V gene TRBV15, with TRBD1 matching over 11 bases. Per germline, CDR1 LNHNV and CDR2 YYDKDF (reference sequence). The trim removed 5 bases at V and 0 bases at J, leaving 6 bases unmatched. The CDR3 loop spans 17 amino acids. This CDR3 is CATSPAGTGGSYNEQFF. The CDR3 DNA is TGTGCCACCAGCCCGGCTGGGACAGGGGGCTCCTACAATGAGCAGTTCTTC.

The chain couples TRBV11-3 to TRBJ2-5; 10 nucleotides line up with TRBD2. CDR3 length equals 17 residues. Germline V gives CDR1 SGHNT, CDR2 YENEEA. Trimming at V came to 5 bases and at J to 2 bases, leaving 11 bases not matched to a gene. The CDR3 reads CASSLGTTSGLQETQYF. CDR3 DNA: TGTGCCAGCAGCCTGGGTACGACTAGCGGGTTACAAGAGACCCAGTACTTC.

The V gene is TRBV6-5, the J gene TRBJ2-7, with D possibly TRBD2 on 5 matching bases. The germline V gene has CDR1 MNHEY and CDR2 SVGAGI. This CDR3 is 16 amino acids long. Trimming took 0 bases from V and 3 from J, leaving 15 bases between them. The DNA of the CDR3 is TGTGCCAGCAGTTACTCGAGGCTAGCCACAATCTACGAGCAGTACTTC. This gives the protein CASSYSRLATIYEQYF.

This chain uses TRBV10-3 with TRBJ1-1; possible D gene TRBD1, 5 bases. This CDR3 has 15 residues. Trimming removed 9 bases from V and 3 bases from J, with 20 bases in between. CDR1 is ENHRY and CDR2 is SYGVKD in the germline V gene. The chain's CDR3 is CAIHPSGSRDTEAFF. CDR3 DNA: TGTGCCATTCATCCCTCAGGGAGTAGAGACACTGAAGCTTTCTTT.

The chain links TRBV7-8 to TRBJ2-7; tentative D call: TRBD2 (5 bases). The germline V gene encodes CDR1 SGHVS and CDR2 FQNEAQ. The CDR3 is made up of 13 amino acids. V was clipped by 7 bases and J by 0 bases, with 10 bases between them. The CDR3 sequence: CASKETTSYEQYF. The CDR3 nucleotides are TGTGCCAGCAAAGAGACTACCTCCTACGAGCAGTACTTC.

This clone has only a few counts. The rearrangement links TRBV6-6 to TRBJ2-7; possible D gene TRBD2, 6 bases. CDR3 length equals 12 residues. V dropped 7 bases and J dropped 2 bases, with 9 bases sitting between them. CDR1 is MNHNY and CDR2 is SVGAGI in the germline V gene (reference sequence). This CDR3 reads CASNSGAYEQYF. The CDR3 nucleotides read TGTGCCAGCAATTCGGGGGCCTACGAGCAGTACTTC.

The chain joins TRBV28 to TRBJ1-2; D is ambiguous. Germline CDR1 MDHEN, CDR2 SYDVKM. With 8 bases removed from V and 2 bases from J, the gap between germline ends came to 12 bases. The CDR3 consists of 13 residues. CDR3 region: CASLLSLNYGYTF. CDR3 coding DNA: TGTGCCAGCCTATTATCTCTCAACTATGGCTACACCTTC.

The chain carries TRBV6-5 and TRBJ2-3; D unresolved. The germline V and J ends were trimmed by 0 bases and 2 bases, with 9 bases remaining between them. CDR1 is MNHEY and CDR2 is SVGAGI in the germline V gene. The CDR3 runs 15 residues. This CDR3 reads CASSYSGRNTDTQYF. The CDR3 nucleotides read TGTGCCAGCAGTTACTCAGGCAGAAACACAGATACGCAGTATTTT.

J is TRBJ2-1 and V is TRBV7-6, with TRBD1 matching 8 bases. CDR3 length: 16 residues. Germline V gives CDR1 SGHVS, CDR2 FNYEAQ. J lost 5 bases, V lost 7 bases, and 13 bases had no gene match. The CDR3 reads CASTLSTGTGNNEQFF. In nucleotides, the CDR3 is TGTGCCAGCACGCTATCAACCGGGACAGGTAACAATGAGCAGTTCTTC.

There are a few counts of this clone. The V and J genes are TRBV11-3 and TRBJ2-2; tentative D call: TRBD1 (5 bases). Germline CDR1 and CDR2: SGHNT and YENEEA. The V end lost 6 bases, the J end lost 4 bases, and 15 bases lay between the germline ends. The CDR3 contains 15 residues. CDR3 residues: CASSHGAGRTGELFF. DNA for the CDR3: TGTGCCAGCAGTCATGGCGCAGGGCGCACCGGGGAGCTGTTTTTT.

V gene TRBV4-3 combines with J gene TRBJ1-2, with 10 bases that match TRBD1. The V gene's germline CDR1 is LGHNA and CDR2 YSLEER. V lost 2 bases, J lost 7 bases, and 7 bases stayed unmatched. The CDR3 is 15 amino acids. CDR3 in DNA: TGCGCCAGCAGCCAACTACCGGGACAGGGGTTTGGCTACACCTTC. It yields the protein CASSQLPGQGFGYTF.

By its share, this clone is medium-sized. The chain joins TRBV5-6 to TRBJ1-5; D is undetermined. The CDR3 is 13 residues long. V dropped 0 bases and J dropped 7 bases, with 8 bases sitting between them. Germline V lookup: CDR1 SGHDT, CDR2 YYEEEE. DNA of the CDR3: TGTGCCAGCAGCTTGGCCATCGGACAGCCCCAGCATTTT. This sequence encodes CASSLAIGQPQHF.

The chain combines TRBV5-4 with TRBJ2-1, with 11 bases that match TRBD1. There are 13 residues in the CDR3. The V and J ends lost 9 bases and 6 bases, in that order; junction bases with no gene match: 5. CDR1 is SGHNT and CDR2 is YYREEE in the germline V gene (reference sequence). CDR3: CATRDRGSNEQFF. The CDR3 DNA sequence: TGTGCCACCCGGGACAGGGGGTCCAATGAGCAGTTCTTC.

The chain is built from TRBV4-1 and TRBJ2-2; D uncertain. The germline V gene has CDR1 MGHRA and CDR2 YSYEKL. This CDR3 region has 15 residues. V shed 0 bases and J shed 4 bases, with 9 bases lying between them. The CDR3: CASSQDRRTTGELFF. In nucleotides, the CDR3 is TGCGCCAGCAGCCAAGATCGACGGACCACCGGGGAGCTGTTTTTT.

The rearrangement joins TRBV10-2 to TRBJ2-1, with D possibly being TRBD2 (6 bases). The CDR3 is 16 residues long. Germline V lookup: CDR1 WSHSY, CDR2 SAAADI. Trimming left V 3 bases short and J 1 base short, with 13 bases between. This chain's CDR3 is CASSESGVGSYNEQFF. The DNA for the CDR3 is TGCGCCAGCAGTGAATCGGGGGTAGGGTCCTACAATGAGCAGTTCTTC.

The rearrangement links TRBV29-1 to TRBJ1-4, with 9 bases matching TRBD1. The CDR3 runs to 13 residues. The trim removed 6 bases at V and 6 bases at J, leaving 5 bases unmatched. The germline V gene has CDR1 SQVTM and CDR2 ANQGSEA. The DNA of the CDR3 is TGCAGCGTGACGGGACAGGGTGATGAAAAACTGTTTTTT. It specifies CSVTGQGDEKLFF.

This clone appeared a single time. This CDR3 is CASSGGQGGSFPSEQYF. The CDR3 DNA is TGTGCCAGCAGTGGGGGACAGGGTGGTTCTTTTCCGTCCGAGCAGTACTTC. V usage is TRBV25-1 and J usage is TRBJ2-7; 9 bases fit TRBD1. Germline values: CDR1 MGHDK, CDR2 SYGVNS. The CDR3 has 17 residues. The V gene end was trimmed by 4 bases and the J gene end by 6 bases; junction bases not matched to a gene: 16.

The chain is built from TRBV5-5 and TRBJ2-5; D uncertain. V lost 0 bases and J lost 4, with 4 bases in between. Germline CDR1 is SGHKS and CDR2 is YYEKEE (reference sequence). The CDR3 length is 12 residues. As DNA, the CDR3 is TGTGCCAGCAGCTTGGCCGGAGAGACCCAGTACTTC. It is translated as CASSLAGETQYF.

The rearrangement joins TRBV5-1 to TRBJ2-7; no reliable D call. Trimming removed 5 bases from V and 5 bases from J, with 8 bases in between. The germline V gene encodes CDR1 SGHRS and CDR2 YFSETQ. The CDR3 sequence is 11 residues long. The CDR3 bases are TGCGCCAGCAGTTTCGACCACGAGCAGTACTTC. This gives the protein CASSFDHEQYF.